Presented here are 20 T cell receptor beta chains from one specimen sequenced in a study of blood T cell repertoires in COVID-19. TCRdb's table, derived via immunoSEQ multiplex PCR, lists solely in-frame clones and lacks some. Among 65,000 to 75,000 clones listed, about 90% were seen once. The specimen sequenced was peripheral blood. These receptors were obtained from a man aged 50-60 years with active COVID-19.

The chain is built from TRBV9 and TRBJ2-1, with D possibly TRBD1 on 7 matching bases. V was cut by 2 bases and J by 4 bases, with 13 bases left in between. Germline CDR1 reads SGDLS; CDR2 reads YYNGEE. The CDR3 consists of 15 residues. CDR3 nucleotides: TGTGCCAGCAGCGTTGAACAGGGGAGGTACAATGAGCAGTTCTTC. Translating it yields CASSVEQGRYNEQFF. The variable domain in full, completed from reference TRBV9 and TRBJ2-1, reads DSGVTQTPKHLITATGQRVTLRCSPRSGDLSVYWYQQSLDQGLQFLIQYYNGEERAKGNILERFSAQQFPDLHSELNLSSLELGDSALYFCASSVEQGRYNEQFFGPGTRLTVL.

The chain recombines TRBV19 with TRBJ2-5, with 8 bases matching TRBD1. CDR1 is LNHDA, CDR2 SQIVND, per germline (reference sequence). The V segment lost 8 bases and the J segment 5 bases; nucleotides outside the gene matches: 19. This CDR3 spans 17 amino acids. The DNA of the CDR3 is TGTGCCAGTGCAAACTCTAGGGGGGACAGGTCGCCGGAGACCCAGTACTTC. Protein: CASANSRGDRSPETQYF.

The chain joins TRBV24-1 to TRBJ2-3; D remains unclear. The CDR3 runs to 14 residues. Per germline, CDR1 KGHDR and CDR2 SFDVKD. The V gene lost 7 bases and the J gene lost 4 bases, with 14 bases spanning the gap. As DNA, the CDR3 is TGTGCCACCAGCAGACCCGTGCGGCCAGATACGCAGTATTTT. Translated: CATSRPVRPDTQYF.

This sequence joins TRBV7-2 and TRBJ2-3; the match to TRBD1 covers 7 bases. Germline V CDR1 and CDR2: SGHTA, FQGNSA. The CDR3 has 15 residues. V trimming: 6 bases; J trimming: 5 bases; junction bases outside the gene matches: 11. CDR3 residues: CASRVRGGLKDTQYF. The DNA for the CDR3 is TGTGCCAGCAGAGTGAGAGGGGGCCTGAAAGATACGCAGTATTTT.

The chain is built from TRBV5-6 and TRBJ2-3; no reliable D call. V lost 0 bases and J 0 bases, leaving 11 bases between the germline ends. Germline lookup yields CDR1 SGHDT and CDR2 YYEEEE. CDR3 length equals 16 residues. CDR3 amino acids: CASSLGAKTSTDTQYF. In DNA, the CDR3 is TGTGCCAGCAGCTTGGGAGCAAAAACTAGCACAGATACGCAGTATTTT.

This chain uses TRBV4-3 with TRBJ1-6, with D uncertain. This CDR3 contains 13 residues. Germline assignment: CDR1 LGHNA and CDR2 YSLEER. V was shortened by 1 base and J by 9 bases, with 7 bases between the two germline ends. CDR3 nucleotides: TGCGCCAGCAGCCAAGCCTTCTTTTCACCCCTCCACTTT. It specifies CASSQAFFSPLHF.

This chain connects TRBV7-2 to TRBJ2-7; the match to TRBD2 covers 11 bases. This CDR3 is 15 amino acids long. With V trimmed by 4 bases and J by 2 bases, 4 bases remained unmatched. Germline V gives CDR1 SGHTA, CDR2 FQGNSA. CDR3 amino acids: CASSYSGGAAYEQYF. The CDR3 DNA reads TGTGCCAGCAGCTATAGCGGGGGGGCTGCCTACGAGCAGTACTTC.

V is TRBV5-6 and J is TRBJ2-5, with D perhaps TRBD2 (6 bases). CDR3 length: 14 amino acids. V was shortened by 4 bases and J by 0 bases, with 10 bases between the two germline ends. Per germline, CDR1 SGHDT and CDR2 YYEEEE. CDR3 amino acids: CASSPLADQETQYF. In nucleotides, the CDR3 is TGTGCCAGCAGCCCCTTAGCGGACCAAGAGACCCAGTACTTC.

The V gene is TRBV4-1, the J gene TRBJ2-3; 8 bases agree with TRBD2. Germline-derived CDR1 and CDR2 are MGHRA and YSYEKL. Trimming at V came to 6 bases and at J to 2 bases, leaving 7 bases not matched to a gene. This CDR3 comprises 15 residues. This CDR3 reads CASRAGVGPTDTQYF. The CDR3 DNA is TGCGCCAGCAGAGCGGGAGTCGGGCCCACAGATACGCAGTATTTT.

This clone was seen a few times. The genes are TRBV20-1 and TRBJ2-7; 11 bases match TRBD1. The ends lost 3 bases at V and 2 bases at J; junction bases unmatched: 6. Germline CDR1 DFQATT, CDR2 SNEGSKA (reference sequence). This CDR3 has 15 residues. In nucleotides, the CDR3 is TGCAGTGCTAGTGACCGGGACAGGGGGACCTACGAGCAGTACTTC. Its translation is CSASDRDRGTYEQYF.

This clone appeared once. The V and J genes are TRBV10-3 and TRBJ2-7; D is perhaps TRBD1 (5 bases). CDR1 and CDR2 from the germline V gene are ENHRY and SYGVKD. The CDR3 runs to 12 residues. Trimming pared 6 bases from V and 2 bases from J, leaving 8 bases between. The CDR3 sequence is CAIRDTTYEQYF. Here the CDR3 DNA reads TGTGCCATCAGGGACACGACCTACGAGCAGTACTTC.

This clone was picked up one time. The V call is TRBV7-2, the J call TRBJ2-6, with a possible D match to TRBD1 (5 bases). There are 15 residues in the CDR3. The V and J ends lost 4 bases and 0 bases respectively, with 7 bases between them. The germline gives CDR1 SGHTA, CDR2 FQGNSA. The CDR3, as DNA: TGTGCCAGCAGCTCTGACAGCTCTGGGGCCAACGTCCTGACTTTC. It yields the protein CASSSDSSGANVLTF.

The chain couples TRBV28 to TRBJ2-7; TRBD1 matches 8 bases. V trimming: 10 bases; J trimming: 2 bases; junction bases outside the gene matches: 10. The length of the CDR3 is 14 residues. Looked up from germline, CDR1 is MDHEN and CDR2 is SYDVKM. The CDR3 region is CATQRDRRTYEQYF. The CDR3 DNA reads as TGTGCCACTCAACGGGACAGGCGAACCTACGAGCAGTACTTC.

The J gene is TRBJ1-3, the V gene TRBV7-2; tentatively, D is TRBD1 (5 bases). The CDR3 is made up of 15 amino acids. Per germline, CDR1 SGHTA and CDR2 FQGNSA. The V end lost 4 bases, the J end lost 2 bases, and 12 bases lay between the germline ends. The chain's CDR3 is CASSWRGGPGNTIYF. In nucleotides, the CDR3 is TGTGCCAGCAGCTGGCGGGGGGGACCTGGAAACACCATATATTTT.

The chain recombines TRBV7-6 with TRBJ1-1; 7 bases fit TRBD1. Germline CDR1 and CDR2: SGHVS and FNYEAQ. The CDR3 contains 13 residues. V lost 3 bases to trimming and J lost 7 bases; unmatched junction nucleotides: 5. The CDR3 bases are TGTGCCAGCAGCTTTCGGACAGGCCTTGAAGCTTTCTTT. Amino acids: CASSFRTGLEAFF.

The DNA for the CDR3 is TGTGCCAGCAGTAAACAGGGAAACTATGGCTACACCTTC. Translation: CASSKQGNYGYTF. The chain is built from TRBV12-3 or TRBV12-4 and TRBJ1-2; the D gene is possibly TRBD1 (6 bases). CDR3 length: 13 residues. Trimming removed 5 bases from V and 2 bases from J, with 9 bases in between.

V gene TRBV24-1 combines with J gene TRBJ1-4; no firm D call. The CDR3 spans 12 residues. Deletions cut 4 bases from V and 10 bases from J, with 9 bases between. Per the germline V gene, CDR1 is KGHDR and CDR2 is SFDVKD. In DNA, the CDR3 is TGTGCCACCAGTGACACTCTAGGAAAACTGTTTTTT. The encoded protein is CATSDTLGKLFF.

The chain couples TRBV29-1 to TRBJ2-7; D is undetermined. The CDR3 is 11 residues long. The germline V gene has CDR1 SQVTM and CDR2 ANQGSEA. The V end lost 4 bases, the J end lost 2 bases, and 6 bases lay between the germline ends. The CDR3 sequence is CSVAQAYEQYF. The DNA for the CDR3 is TGCAGCGTTGCCCAGGCCTACGAGCAGTACTTC.

This clone has only one observation. The V and J genes are TRBV7-2 and TRBJ2-7, with 9 positions matching TRBD1. Germline trimming cut 1 base from V and 2 bases from J; bases unmatched to any gene: 6. The CDR3 is 16 amino acids. In germline, CDR1 is SGHTA, CDR2 FQGNSA. The CDR3 sequence is CASSLGPGQGAYEQYF. CDR3 bases: TGTGCCAGCAGCTTAGGGCCGGGACAGGGAGCCTACGAGCAGTACTTC.

The chain carries TRBV5-1 and TRBJ2-5; a possible D gene is TRBD2 (7 bases). Trimming cost V 4 bases and J 5 bases, with 24 bases left between them. The germline V gene encodes CDR1 SGHRS and CDR2 YFSETQ. There are 17 residues in the CDR3. The CDR3 DNA reads TGCGCCAGCAGCGTGGAGGGAGGGGGACTCCTGAGCGAGACCCAGTACTTC. It encodes CASSVEGGGLLSETQYF. The variable domain in full, with the rest retrieved from reference TRBV5-1 and TRBJ2-5, is KAGVTQTPRYLIKTRGQQVTLSCSPISGHRSVSWYQQTPGQGLQFLFEYFSETQRNKGNFPGRFSGRQFSNSRSEMNVSTLELGDSALYLCASSVEGGGLLSETQYFGPGTRLLVL.